This TCR beta chain was profiled in a study of cytomegalovirus exposure and HLA in healthy donors (TCRdb year 2017). A note on the overall study: In an earlier analysis of 550 to 750 of the donors, around 300 Gb of sequence data and 90 million to 120 million unique TCR beta sequences from 150 million to 200 million T cells were reported. Typing coverage differed by locus: A, B, C, DRB1 and DQB1 were typed in roughly 629-630 donors, DQA1 in 522, DPA1 in 600 to 610, and DPB1 in just under 480. HLA typing included class I and class II loci at four-digit resolution. Donor age, sex, ethnicity and CMV serostatus were compiled alongside the repertoire data. A later genetic analysis used genome-wide SNP genotypes for about 55% of the 666 donors, treating that subset as a discovery cohort. Of the roughly 390 genotyped donors, roughly 80% fell in the genetic ancestry cluster associated with self-reported Caucasian donors. An earlier analysis of about 620 of the donors applied high-throughput TCR beta sequencing to assess whether each TCR beta V gene segment acted as functional or pseudogenic. All discovery cohort repertoires had been generated on a single sequencing platform. Among approximately 370 genotyped donors of the cohort, an average of approximately 240,000 unique TCR beta nucleotide sequences was sequenced per donor, of which roughly 18% were non-productive. The study aimed to test whether cataloging public T cell receptors could reveal signatures of past pathogen exposure. A separate validation cohort of more than 100 different subjects was used in addition to the roughly 640-subject first cohort. The study used immunosequencing to profile the T cell repertoires of approximately 630 subjects and linked those repertoires to cytomegalovirus serostatus. An early release that covered about 640 HLA-typed donors contained about 290 gigabases of sequencing data and about 93 million unique TCR sequences. Roughly five DR-DQ haplotypes were handled as single units for association and clustering, since linkage in the cohort was strong. A later analysis re-examined previously published TCR beta repertoires from several hundred donors and added high-resolution HLA genotyping to investigate patterns of TCR occurrence. The study combined high-throughput TCR immunosequencing, statistical association of individual TCRs with disease status, and machine learning to predict cytomegalovirus infection status. The later analysis used no new phenotypic data to find candidate immune exposures, relying instead on TCR beta sequences and their occurrence across donors. What the work shows at the level of the full study, not this receptor alone: In a later analysis, the rate of TCR association differed among HLA loci, with DRB1 alleles having the most associated TCRs and HLA-C alleles having the fewest. In a later analysis, HLA-associated TCR beta chains showed more clonal expansion and lower generation probabilities than non-associated chains that were equally common. Most CMV-associated TCR beta chains appeared to be HLA-restricted in a later analysis, and the HLA associations seemed to be driven largely by CMV exposure. In an earlier analysis of about 600 of the donors, most TCR beta V segments appeared in productive rearrangements about 90% or about 30% of the time, broadly matching IMGT annotations. The authors suggested that the approach could potentially be generalized to other disease states and immunological phenotypes. According to a later genetic analysis, donors in an Asian-associated ancestry cluster had fewer N-insertions in productive TCRs than the approximately 700-donor mean. An association between a missense DCLRE1C variant and V-gene and J-gene trimming of TCR beta chains was found in a later genetic analysis and replicated in an independent cohort. The classifier was reported to diagnose cytomegalovirus status with high specificity and sensitivity in both the original cohort and the validation cohort. This cohort had only TCR beta chains sequenced, and the lack of alpha or paired-chain data limited which features could be detected. The study gave a list of about 170 TCR beta chains associated with cytomegalovirus. Assigning TCR associations to individual alleles was difficult when HLA alleles, especially DR and DQ, strongly co-occurred. Because counts were too low, seventeen rarely observed V segments, including chromosome 9 orphons, were excluded from the earlier analysis of around 640 of the donors. Because some donors lacked HLA typing at each locus, the association tests relied only on the typed subset. Most TCR sequences were seen in very few donors, while some public TCRs were found in many individuals. A cluster of highly shared sequence variants was judged likely to be a technical artifact of the sequencing pipeline. Linkage disequilibrium might explain the correlated functional status among segregating V segments, but an unknown experimental factor could not be excluded. Sequencing depth was assumed to be roughly uniform across donors in the presence/absence analyses, though that assumption may not hold. CMV serostatus was the only immune exposure information available for the cohort. At a false discovery rate of 0.05, a later analysis linked around 17,000 TCR beta sequences to specific HLA alleles. A further reported finding was that TCR beta sequences accurately predicted the HLA-A and HLA-B alleles for most subjects in the first cohort. In vitro tests confirmed that a few of the cytomegalovirus-associated TCR beta chains recognize cytomegalovirus antigens. The 87-base-pair reads could not distinguish some IMGT-functional V segments, including TRBV6-2 and TRBV6-3, so those segments were excluded. According to a later analysis, parvovirus B19, influenza, CMV and Epstein-Barr virus appeared linked to several top co-occurrence clusters.

With regard to this clone: The antigen this receptor binds is unknown. Per-nucleotide qualities are absent, and no much larger clonotype sits a single base away.

The cohort was made up of 666 healthy bone marrow donors. At the time of sampling, all cohort members were nominally healthy, though unrecorded immune exposures were likely present. The donor tested CMV seronegative and was one of the 352 seronegative cohort members. A peripheral blood sample was collected from each donor, and TCR beta sequencing was performed on peripheral blood mononuclear cells. Genomic DNA extraction from the blood cell samples was performed with the Qiagen DNeasy Blood Extraction Kit. Receptor libraries were prepared by the immunoSEQ multiplex PCR assay. For the multiplex PCR, a mixture combining 60 forward primers for TCR Vbeta segments and 13 reverse primers for TCR Jbeta segments was used. Amplification of the CDR3 region of rearranged TCR beta genes was performed with a multiplex PCR assay on genomic DNA. The Illumina HiSeq System was used to sequence the amplified TCR beta libraries as 87-base-pair reads. Per the authors' processing: In a later analysis, roughly 80 million unique TCR beta chains were counted across the 650 to 700 repertoires, and approximately 9.9 million of these chains were shared by at least two donors. A nearest-neighbor algorithm error-corrected the raw reads and collapsed the reads into unique sequences, merging closely related sequences to remove PCR and sequencing errors. Alignment of CDR3 sequences to IMGT reference sequences was used to assign V, D and J gene segments. Each retained sequence needed at least a six-nucleotide match to both a V gene segment and a J gene segment. A rearrangement was called productive if the CDR3 had no stop codons and remained in frame with V and J, and every other rearrangement was called non-productive. Following IMGT convention, CDR3 was defined as the stretch from the second conserved V-encoded cysteine to the conserved J-encoded phenylalanine. The earlier analysis of a few hundred of the donors excluded sequences that lacked an unambiguous match to a single V gene segment. In an earlier analysis of 450 to 750 of the donors, a V segment was called functional when productive rearrangements were above 56.7%, and segregating when the standard deviation between donors exceeded 5%. A statistical classification framework was built for diagnosing cytomegalovirus status from the catalog of TCR beta chain sequences. In a later analysis, TCR nucleotide sequences were compared against IMGT/GENE-DB human TR gene sequences so that V and J genes could be assigned. The TCRdist pipeline was used in a later analysis to assign CDR3 sequences and most-parsimonious VDJ recombination scenarios. In a later analysis, every TCR beta chain was defined by the combination of its CDR3 amino acid sequence and its V-gene family, and reads without a unique V-gene family were dropped. A later analysis removed several hundred highly shared, low-generation-probability nucleotide sequences to deal with suspected cross-contamination and a sequencing artifact. In a later analysis, a clonal expansion index for each public chain was calculated from normalized within-repertoire ranks of inferred template counts. In a later analysis, generation probabilities were computed with a VDJ recombination model fitted to out-of-frame rearrangements, and the resulting probabilities were checked against IGoR. A later analysis scored TCR-TCR, TCR-HLA and TCR-CMV co-occurrence with hypergeometric tests, applying a repertoire-size bias correction to TCR pairs. In a later analysis, false discovery rates were estimated by permuting HLA or CMV assignments 20 times. A later analysis grouped co-occurring TCRs with DBSCAN, adding TCRdist sequence similarity when clustering within HLA-allele-positive subsets. Repertoires with fewer than 30,000 or more than 120,000 public chains were left out of co-occurrence clustering, as were five repertoires with anomalous nucleotide sharing. What TCRdb holds here is the immuneACCESS table cut down to in-frame rearrangements. Part of the clones is not present; checked against another copy, under half of the missing clones reflect an unresolved V gene, and the others are unexplained. V and J calls and clone size follow that table, whereas D and trimming were derived from the DNA. The sample table records tens of thousands of clones; about two thirds of these occur just once. The ten largest clones capture under 8.5% of the sample.

CDR1 and CDR2 are read off the germline V gene as ENHRY and SYGVKD. The CDR3 contains 14 residues, cysteine and phenylalanine counted. The sequence is cut down to CDR3 DNA, 42 bases in frame from base 1. V sheds 3 bases and J sheds 3 bases, leaving 12 bases between their ends. This chain joins TRBV10-3 to TRBJ2-7; tentative D gene TRBD2, with 6 bases matching. This receptor was taken from a man in his 60s in good health and CMV-seronegative. Sequenced material: PBMCs. CDR3 protein: CAISEGRDDYEQYF. The sequenced DNA is TGTGCCATCAGTGAAGGGCGGGACGACTACGAGCAGTACTTC.